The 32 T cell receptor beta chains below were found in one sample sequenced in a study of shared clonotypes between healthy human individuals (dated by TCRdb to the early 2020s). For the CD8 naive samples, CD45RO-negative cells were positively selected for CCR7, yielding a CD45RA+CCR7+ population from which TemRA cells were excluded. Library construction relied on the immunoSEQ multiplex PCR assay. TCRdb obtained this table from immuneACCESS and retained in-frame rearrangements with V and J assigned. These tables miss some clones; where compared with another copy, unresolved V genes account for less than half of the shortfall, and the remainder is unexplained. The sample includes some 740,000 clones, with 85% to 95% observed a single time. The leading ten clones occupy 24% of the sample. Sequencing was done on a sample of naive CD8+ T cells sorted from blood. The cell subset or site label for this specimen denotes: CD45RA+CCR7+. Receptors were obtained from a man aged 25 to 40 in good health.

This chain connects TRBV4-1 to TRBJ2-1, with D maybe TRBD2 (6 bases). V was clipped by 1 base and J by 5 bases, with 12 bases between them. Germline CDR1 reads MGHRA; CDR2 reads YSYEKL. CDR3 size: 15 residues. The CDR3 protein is CASSQVGAGNNEQFF. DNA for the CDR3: TGCGCCAGCAGCCAAGTCGGGGCGGGGAACAATGAGCAGTTCTTC.

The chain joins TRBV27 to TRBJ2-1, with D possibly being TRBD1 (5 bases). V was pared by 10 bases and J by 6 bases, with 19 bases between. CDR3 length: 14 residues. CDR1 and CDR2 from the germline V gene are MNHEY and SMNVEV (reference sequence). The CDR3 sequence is CATSGWQELNEQFF. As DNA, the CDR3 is TGTGCCACCTCAGGGTGGCAGGAACTCAATGAGCAGTTCTTC.

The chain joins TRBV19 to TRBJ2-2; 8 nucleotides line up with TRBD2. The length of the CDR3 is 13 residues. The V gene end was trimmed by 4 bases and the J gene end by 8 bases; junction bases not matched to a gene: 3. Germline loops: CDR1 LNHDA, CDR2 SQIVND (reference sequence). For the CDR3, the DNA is TGTGCCAGTAGTAAGACTAGCGTGGGGGAGCTGTTTTTT. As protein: CASSKTSVGELFF.

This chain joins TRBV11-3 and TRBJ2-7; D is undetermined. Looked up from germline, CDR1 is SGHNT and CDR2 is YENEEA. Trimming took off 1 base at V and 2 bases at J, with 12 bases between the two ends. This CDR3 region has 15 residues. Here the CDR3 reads CASSLGAGTAYEQYF. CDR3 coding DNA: TGTGCCAGCAGCTTAGGGGCAGGAACCGCCTACGAGCAGTACTTC.

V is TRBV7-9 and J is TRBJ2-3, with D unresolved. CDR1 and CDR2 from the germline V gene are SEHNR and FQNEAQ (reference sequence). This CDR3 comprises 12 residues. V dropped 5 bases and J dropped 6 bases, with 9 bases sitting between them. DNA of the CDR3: TGTGCCAGCAGCCGAGCTTCCGATACGCAGTATTTT. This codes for CASSRASDTQYF. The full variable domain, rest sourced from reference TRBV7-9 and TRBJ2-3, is DTGVSQNPRHKITKRGQNVTFRCDPISEHNRLYWYRQTLGQGPEFLTYFQNEAQLEKSRLLSDRFSAERPKGSFSTLEIQRTEQGDSAMYLCASSRASDTQYFGPGTRLTVL.

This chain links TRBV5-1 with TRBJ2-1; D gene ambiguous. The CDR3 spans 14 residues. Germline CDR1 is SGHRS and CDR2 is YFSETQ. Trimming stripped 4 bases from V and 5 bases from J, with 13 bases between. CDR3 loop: CASSPQSPDNEQFF. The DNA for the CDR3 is TGCGCCAGCAGCCCTCAATCCCCAGACAATGAGCAGTTCTTC.

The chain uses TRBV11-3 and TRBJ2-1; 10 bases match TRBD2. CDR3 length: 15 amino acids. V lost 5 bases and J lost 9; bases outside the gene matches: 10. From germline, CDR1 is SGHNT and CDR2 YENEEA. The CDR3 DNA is TGTGCCAGCAGCCCCGGACTAGCGGTCTACCGTGAGCAGTTCTTC. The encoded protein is CASSPGLAVYREQFF.

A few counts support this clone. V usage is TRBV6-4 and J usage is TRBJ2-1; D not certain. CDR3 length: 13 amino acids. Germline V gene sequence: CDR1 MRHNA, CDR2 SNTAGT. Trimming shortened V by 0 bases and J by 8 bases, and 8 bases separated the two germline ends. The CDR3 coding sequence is TGTGCCAGCAGTGACTCCAGCGAGTATGAGCAGTTCTTC. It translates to CASSDSSEYEQFF.

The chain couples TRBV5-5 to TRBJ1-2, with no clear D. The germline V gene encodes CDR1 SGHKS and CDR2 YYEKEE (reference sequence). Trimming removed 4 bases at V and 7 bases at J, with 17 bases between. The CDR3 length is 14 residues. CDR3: CASSPLEGASGYTF. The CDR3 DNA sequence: TGTGCCAGCAGCCCCCTAGAGGGAGCCTCTGGCTACACCTTC.

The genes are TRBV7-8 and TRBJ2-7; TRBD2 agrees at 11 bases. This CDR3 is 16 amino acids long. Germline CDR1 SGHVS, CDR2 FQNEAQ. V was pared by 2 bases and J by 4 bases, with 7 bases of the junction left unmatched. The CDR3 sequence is CASSLPTSGSRYEQYF. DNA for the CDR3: TGTGCCAGCAGCTTACCTACTAGCGGGAGTCGTTACGAGCAGTACTTC.

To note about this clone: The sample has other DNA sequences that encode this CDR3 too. The chain's CDR3 is CASSSGTGGNEQFF. The CDR3 nucleotides read TGTGCCAGCAGCTCTGGGACGGGCGGGAATGAGCAGTTCTTC. The rearrangement links TRBV11-2 to TRBJ2-1; D may match TRBD1 or TRBD2 (5 bases each). The V gene lost 4 bases and the J gene lost 7 bases, with 14 bases spanning the gap. Germline V gene data show CDR1 as SGHAT and CDR2 as FQNNGV. The CDR3 is 14 residues long.

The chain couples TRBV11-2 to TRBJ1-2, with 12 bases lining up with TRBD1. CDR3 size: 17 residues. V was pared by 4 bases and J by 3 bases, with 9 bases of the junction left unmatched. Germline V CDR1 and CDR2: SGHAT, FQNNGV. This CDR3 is CASSSRDRGRVYYGYTF. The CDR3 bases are TGTGCCAGCAGCTCTCGGGACAGGGGGCGCGTCTACTATGGCTACACCTTC.

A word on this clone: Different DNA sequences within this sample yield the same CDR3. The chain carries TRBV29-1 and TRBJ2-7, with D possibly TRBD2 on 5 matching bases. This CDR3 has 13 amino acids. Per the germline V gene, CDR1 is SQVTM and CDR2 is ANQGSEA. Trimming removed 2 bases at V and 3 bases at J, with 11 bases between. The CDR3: CSVELAGFYEQYF. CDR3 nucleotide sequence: TGCAGCGTTGAACTAGCCGGGTTCTACGAGCAGTACTTC.

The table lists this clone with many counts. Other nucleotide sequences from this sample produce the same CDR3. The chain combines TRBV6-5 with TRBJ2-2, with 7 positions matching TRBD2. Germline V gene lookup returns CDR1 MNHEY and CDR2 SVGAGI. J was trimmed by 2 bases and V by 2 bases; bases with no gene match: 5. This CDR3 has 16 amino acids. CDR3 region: CASSYGREANTGELFF. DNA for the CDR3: TGTGCCAGCAGTTACGGGAGGGAGGCTAACACCGGGGAGCTGTTTTTT.

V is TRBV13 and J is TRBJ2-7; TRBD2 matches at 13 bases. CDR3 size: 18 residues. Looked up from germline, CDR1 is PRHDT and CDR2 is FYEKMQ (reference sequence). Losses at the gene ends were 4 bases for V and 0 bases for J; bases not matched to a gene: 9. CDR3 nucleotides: TGTGCCAGCAGCTCCGGACTAGCGGGAGTGGGCCTCTCCTACGAGCAGTACTTC. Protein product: CASSSGLAGVGLSYEQYF.

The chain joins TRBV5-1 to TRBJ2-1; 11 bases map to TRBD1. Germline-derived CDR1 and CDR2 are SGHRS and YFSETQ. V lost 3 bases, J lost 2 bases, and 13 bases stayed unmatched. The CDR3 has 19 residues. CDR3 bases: TGCGCCAGCAGCTACCCGGGGACAGGGGGAATTAGTACCTACAATGAGCAGTTCTTC. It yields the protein CASSYPGTGGISTYNEQFF.

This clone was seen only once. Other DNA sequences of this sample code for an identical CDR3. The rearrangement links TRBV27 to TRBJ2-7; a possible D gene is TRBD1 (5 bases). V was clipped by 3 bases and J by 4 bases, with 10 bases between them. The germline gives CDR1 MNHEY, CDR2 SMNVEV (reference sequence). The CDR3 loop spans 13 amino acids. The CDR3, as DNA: TGTGCCAGCAGTTTCCAGGGATCTTACGAGCAGTACTTC. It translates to CASSFQGSYEQYF.

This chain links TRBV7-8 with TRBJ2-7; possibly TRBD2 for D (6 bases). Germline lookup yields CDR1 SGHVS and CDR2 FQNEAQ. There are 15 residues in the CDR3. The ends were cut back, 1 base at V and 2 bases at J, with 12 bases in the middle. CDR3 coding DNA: TGTGCCAGCAGCTTAGTTGGAGGGGCAACCTACGAGCAGTACTTC. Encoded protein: CASSLVGGATYEQYF.

The CDR3 loop reads CASSLTVERGRYGYTF. As DNA, the CDR3 is TGTGCCAGCAGTTTGACGGTCGAGAGGGGGCGTTATGGCTACACCTTC. The chain links TRBV27 to TRBJ1-2, with 7 bases that match TRBD1. Germline CDR1 and CDR2: MNHEY and SMNVEV (reference sequence). The V gene end was trimmed by 3 bases and the J gene end by 5 bases; junction bases not matched to a gene: 12. CDR3 size: 16 residues.

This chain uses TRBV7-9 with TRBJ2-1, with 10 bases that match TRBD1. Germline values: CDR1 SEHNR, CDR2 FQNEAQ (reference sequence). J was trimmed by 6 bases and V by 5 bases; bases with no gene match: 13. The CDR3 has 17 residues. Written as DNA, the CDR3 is TGTGCCAGCAGCGCACCTGATTTCGGGACAGGGGTCAATGAGCAGTTCTTC. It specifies CASSAPDFGTGVNEQFF.

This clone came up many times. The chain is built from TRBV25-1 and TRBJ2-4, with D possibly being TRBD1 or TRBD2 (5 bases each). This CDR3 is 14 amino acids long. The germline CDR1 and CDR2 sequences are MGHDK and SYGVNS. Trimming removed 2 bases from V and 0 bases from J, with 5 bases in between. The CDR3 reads CASSEGGAKNIQYF. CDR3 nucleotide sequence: TGTGCCAGCAGTGAAGGGGGAGCCAAAAACATTCAGTACTTC.

The CDR3: CASSRRTNTYEQYF. CDR3 coding DNA: TGTGCCAGCAGTAGACGGACGAACACCTACGAGCAGTACTTC. The chain carries TRBV27 and TRBJ2-7; D unresolved. Trimming cost V 5 bases and J 2 bases, with 13 bases left between them. Germline V gene sequence: CDR1 MNHEY, CDR2 SMNVEV (reference sequence). The CDR3 sequence is 14 residues long.

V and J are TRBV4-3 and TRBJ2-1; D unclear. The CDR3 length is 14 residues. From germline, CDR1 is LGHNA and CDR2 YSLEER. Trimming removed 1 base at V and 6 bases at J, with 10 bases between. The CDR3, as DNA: TGCGCCAGCAGCCAAGGTGAGGTGGGCAATGAGCAGTTCTTC. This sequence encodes CASSQGEVGNEQFF.

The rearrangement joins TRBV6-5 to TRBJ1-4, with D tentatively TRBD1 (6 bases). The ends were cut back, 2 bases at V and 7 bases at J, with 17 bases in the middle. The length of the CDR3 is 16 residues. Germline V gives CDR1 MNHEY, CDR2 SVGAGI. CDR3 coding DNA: TGTGCCAGCAGTTACCGGACCGGGACATCGGGTGAAAAACTGTTTTTT. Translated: CASSYRTGTSGEKLFF.

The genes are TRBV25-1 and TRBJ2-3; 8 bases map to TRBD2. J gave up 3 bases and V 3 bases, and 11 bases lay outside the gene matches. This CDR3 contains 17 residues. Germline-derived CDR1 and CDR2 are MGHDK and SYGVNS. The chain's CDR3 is CASSDIWDSGTTDTQYF. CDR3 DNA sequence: TGTGCCAGCAGTGACATATGGGATAGCGGGACGACAGATACGCAGTATTTT.

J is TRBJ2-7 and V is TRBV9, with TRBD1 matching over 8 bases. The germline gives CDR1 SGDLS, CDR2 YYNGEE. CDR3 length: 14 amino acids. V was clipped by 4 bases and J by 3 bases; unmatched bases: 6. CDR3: CASSPGQGIYEQYF. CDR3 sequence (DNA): TGTGCCAGCAGCCCAGGACAGGGTATCTACGAGCAGTACTTC.

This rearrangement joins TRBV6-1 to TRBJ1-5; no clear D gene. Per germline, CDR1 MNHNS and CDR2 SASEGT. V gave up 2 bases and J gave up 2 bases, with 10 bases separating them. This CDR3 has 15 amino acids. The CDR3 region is CASSESLFGNQPQHF. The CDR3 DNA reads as TGTGCCAGCAGTGAAAGTCTTTTTGGCAATCAGCCCCAGCATTTT.

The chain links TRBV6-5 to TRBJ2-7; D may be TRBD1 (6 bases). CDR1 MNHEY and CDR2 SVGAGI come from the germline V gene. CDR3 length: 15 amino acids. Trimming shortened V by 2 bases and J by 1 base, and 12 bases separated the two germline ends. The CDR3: CASSYGSDSSYEQYF. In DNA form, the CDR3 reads TGTGCCAGCAGTTACGGATCGGACAGTTCCTACGAGCAGTACTTC.

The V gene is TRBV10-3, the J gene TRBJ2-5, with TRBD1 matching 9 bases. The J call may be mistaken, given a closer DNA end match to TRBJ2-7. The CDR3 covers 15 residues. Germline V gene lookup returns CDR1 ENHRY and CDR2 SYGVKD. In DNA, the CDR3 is TGTGCCATCACTAGGACAGGGGATAGCTCCTACGAGCAGTACTTC. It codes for CAITRTGDSSYEQYF.

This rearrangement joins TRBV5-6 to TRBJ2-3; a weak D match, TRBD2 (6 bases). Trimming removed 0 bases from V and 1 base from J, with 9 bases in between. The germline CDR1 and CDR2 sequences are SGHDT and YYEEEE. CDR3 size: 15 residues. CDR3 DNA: TGTGCCAGCAGCTTGGGGGCTAGCGGCACAGATACGCAGTATTTT. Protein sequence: CASSLGASGTDTQYF. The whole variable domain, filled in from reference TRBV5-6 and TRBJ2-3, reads DAGVTQSPTHLIKTRGQQVTLRCSPKSGHDTVSWYQQALGQGPQFIFQYYEEEERQRGNFPDRFSGHQFPNYSSELNVNALLLGDSALYLCASSLGASGTDTQYFGPGTRLTVL.

This chain's CDR3 is CASFPRGTGNTGELFF. The DNA for the CDR3 is TGCGCCAGCTTCCCAAGGGGGACAGGGAACACCGGGGAGCTGTTTTTT. The chain combines TRBV5-1 with TRBJ2-2; 8 bases fit TRBD1. This CDR3 is built from 16 residues. Germline lookup yields CDR1 SGHRS and CDR2 YFSETQ. With V trimmed by 7 bases and J by 1 base, 9 bases remained unmatched.

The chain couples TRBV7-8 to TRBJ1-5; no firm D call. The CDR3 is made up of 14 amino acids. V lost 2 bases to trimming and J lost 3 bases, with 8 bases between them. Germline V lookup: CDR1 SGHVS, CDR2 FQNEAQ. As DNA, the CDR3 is TGTGCCAGCAGCTTACCCAACTCCAATCAGCCCCAGCATTTT. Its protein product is CASSLPNSNQPQHF.